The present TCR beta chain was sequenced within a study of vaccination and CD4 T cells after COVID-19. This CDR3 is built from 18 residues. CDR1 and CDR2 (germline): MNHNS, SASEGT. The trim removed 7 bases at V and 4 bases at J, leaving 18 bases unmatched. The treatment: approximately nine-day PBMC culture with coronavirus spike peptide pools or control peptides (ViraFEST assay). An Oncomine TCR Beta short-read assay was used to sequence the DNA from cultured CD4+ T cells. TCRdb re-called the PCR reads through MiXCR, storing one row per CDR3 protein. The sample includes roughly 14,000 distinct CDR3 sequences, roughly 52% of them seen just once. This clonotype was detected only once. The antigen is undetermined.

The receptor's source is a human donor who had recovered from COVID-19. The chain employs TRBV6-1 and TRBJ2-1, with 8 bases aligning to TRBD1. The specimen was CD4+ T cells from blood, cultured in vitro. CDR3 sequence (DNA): TGTGCCAGCATGCCCCTCAGGGGGCGCGTTGGTTTTTACAATGAGCAGTTCTTC. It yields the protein CASMPLRGRVGFYNEQFF.